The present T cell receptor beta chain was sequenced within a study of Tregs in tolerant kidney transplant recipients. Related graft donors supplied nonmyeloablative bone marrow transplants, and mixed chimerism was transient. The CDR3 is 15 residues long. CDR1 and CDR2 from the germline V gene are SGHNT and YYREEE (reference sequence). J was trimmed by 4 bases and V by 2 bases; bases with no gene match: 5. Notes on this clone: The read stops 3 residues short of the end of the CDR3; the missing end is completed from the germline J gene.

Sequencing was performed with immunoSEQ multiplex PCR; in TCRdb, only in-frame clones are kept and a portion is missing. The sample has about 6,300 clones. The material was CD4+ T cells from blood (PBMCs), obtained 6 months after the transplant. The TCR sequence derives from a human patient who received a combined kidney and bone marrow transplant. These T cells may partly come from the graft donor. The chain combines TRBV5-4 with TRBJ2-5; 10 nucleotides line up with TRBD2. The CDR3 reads CASSFSSGSGETQYF. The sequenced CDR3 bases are TGTGCCAGCAGCTTTTCTAGCGGGAGCGGAGAGACC.